Listed below are T cell receptor beta chains from one sample, sequenced in a study of OX40 agonist ivuxolimab in advanced cancers. The protocol was immunoSEQ multiplex PCR, while the TCRdb copy is restricted to in-frame clones and leaves out a portion. The profile shows approximately 74,000 clones, 75% to 95% of them singletons. Sequenced material: CD4+ or CD8+ T cells sorted from blood, taken in a trial of the OX40 agonist ivuxolimab. Receptors were obtained from an adult with an advanced solid tumor such as melanoma, head and neck, liver or kidney cancer. The CDR3 runs from the conserved cysteine through the conserved F or W. D genes are given only for firm matches. A clone size is listed for some rows: how often the clone was seen (once, few, many), or a class if it is expanded.

CDR3 DNA: TGTGCCAGCATGACTAGCCCATCCGTCGGGGAAAAACTGTTTTTT
CDR3 protein: CASMTSPSVGEKLFF
clone size: -
V gene: TRBV7-9
CDR3 length: 15
D gene: -
J gene: TRBJ1-4

CDR3 DNA: TGTGCCAGCAGTCTATCCGGGACAACTGAGCAGTTCTTC
CDR3 protein: CASSLSGTTEQFF
clone size: -
V gene: TRBV6-5
CDR3 length: 13
D gene: -
J gene: TRBJ2-1

CDR3 DNA: TGCAGCGTCCTTGAGCTGGGAGAGACCCAGTACTTC
CDR3 protein: CSVLELGETQYF
clone size: -
V gene: TRBV29-1
CDR3 length: 12
D gene: -
J gene: TRBJ2-5

CDR3 DNA: TGCGCCAGCAGCCCTACTACAGGACTTGTAGCCAAAAACATTCAGTACTTC
CDR3 protein: CASSPTTGLVAKNIQYF
clone size: -
V gene: TRBV5-1
CDR3 length: 17
D gene: -
J gene: TRBJ2-4

CDR3 DNA: TGTGCCAGCAGTGAAATGCTGGGGGCAGGTGAGCAGTTCTTC
CDR3 protein: CASSEMLGAGEQFF
clone size: -
V gene: TRBV2
CDR3 length: 14
D gene: -
J gene: TRBJ2-1

CDR3 DNA: TGTGCCAGCAGCGGAGCCCGGGGGACTAGAAGATTCAATGAGCAGTTCTTC
CDR3 protein: CASSGARGTRRFNEQFF
clone size: -
V gene: TRBV7-9
CDR3 length: 17
D gene: TRBD2
J gene: TRBJ2-1

CDR3 DNA: TGTGCCAGCAGTCCGCTCACCGGGGAGCTGTTTTTT
CDR3 protein: CASSPLTGELFF
clone size: -
V gene: TRBV27
CDR3 length: 12
D gene: -
J gene: TRBJ2-2

CDR3 DNA: TGTGCCAGTAGTTGGCGACACTTCAATGAGCAGTTCTTC
CDR3 protein: CASSWRHFNEQFF
clone size: once
V gene: TRBV19
CDR3 length: 13
D gene: -
J gene: TRBJ2-1

CDR3 DNA: TGTGCCAGCAGCTTAGAGGGCAAGACAGGGTTTTCCGGGGAGCTGTTTTTT
CDR3 protein: CASSLEGKTGFSGELFF
clone size: -
V gene: TRBV13
CDR3 length: 17
D gene: TRBD1
J gene: TRBJ2-2

CDR3 DNA: TGTGCCAGCAGCCTTACAGGGCATGGCAATCAGCCCCAGCATTTT
CDR3 protein: CASSLTGHGNQPQHF
clone size: once
V gene: TRBV5-6
CDR3 length: 15
D gene: -
J gene: TRBJ1-5

CDR3 DNA: TGTGCCAGCAGCGAGTGGACTAGCGGGAGCACAGATACGCAGTATTTT
CDR3 protein: CASSEWTSGSTDTQYF
clone size: -
V gene: TRBV9
CDR3 length: 16
D gene: TRBD2
J gene: TRBJ2-3

CDR3 DNA: TGTGCCAGCAGTTACGCGGGGCGCTACACCTTC
CDR3 protein: CASSYAGRYTF
clone size: -
V gene: TRBV6-1
CDR3 length: 11
D gene: -
J gene: TRBJ1-2

CDR3 DNA: TGTGCCAGCAGTACCCAGAGCGGGAGGGATACTAGCACAGATACGCAGTATTTT
CDR3 protein: CASSTQSGRDTSTDTQYF
clone size: -
V gene: TRBV28
CDR3 length: 18
D gene: TRBD2
J gene: TRBJ2-3

CDR3 DNA: TGTGCCTGGAGTCCTCCTCCGGGACAAAATGAAAAACTGTTTTTT
CDR3 protein: CAWSPPPGQNEKLFF
clone size: once
V gene: TRBV30
CDR3 length: 15
D gene: -
J gene: TRBJ1-4

CDR3 DNA: TGTGCCAGCAGTACGGACAGGGGCCCCTCCTACGAGCAGTACTTC
CDR3 protein: CASSTDRGPSYEQYF
clone size: once
V gene: TRBV6-5
CDR3 length: 15
D gene: TRBD1
J gene: TRBJ2-7

CDR3 DNA: TGCGCCAGCAGCCACGGAGAAGCCGCCTACAATGAGCAGTTCTTC
CDR3 protein: CASSHGEAAYNEQFF
clone size: -
V gene: TRBV4-1
CDR3 length: 15
D gene: -
J gene: TRBJ2-1

CDR3 DNA: TGCGCCAGCAGCCAAGAAGGGGTGAATCAGCCCCAGCATTTT
CDR3 protein: CASSQEGVNQPQHF
clone size: -
V gene: TRBV4-1
CDR3 length: 14
D gene: -
J gene: TRBJ1-5

CDR3 DNA: TGTGCCAGCAGCTTCCCTCGGGACCAGGGCAAGTACACCGGGGAGCTGTTTTTT
CDR3 protein: CASSFPRDQGKYTGELFF
clone size: -
V gene: TRBV7-8
CDR3 length: 18
D gene: -
J gene: TRBJ2-2